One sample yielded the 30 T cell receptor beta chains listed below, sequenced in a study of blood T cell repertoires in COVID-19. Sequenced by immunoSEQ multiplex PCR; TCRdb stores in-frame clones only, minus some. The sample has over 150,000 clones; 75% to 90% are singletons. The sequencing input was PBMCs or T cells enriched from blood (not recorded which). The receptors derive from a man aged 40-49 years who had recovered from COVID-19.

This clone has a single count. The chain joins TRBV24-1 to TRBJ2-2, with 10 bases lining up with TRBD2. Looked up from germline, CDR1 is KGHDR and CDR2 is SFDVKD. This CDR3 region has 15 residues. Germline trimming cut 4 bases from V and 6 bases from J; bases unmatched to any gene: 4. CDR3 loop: CATSESGGAAGELFF. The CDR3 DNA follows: TGTGCCACCAGTGAGAGCGGGGGGGCCGCCGGGGAGCTGTTTTTT.

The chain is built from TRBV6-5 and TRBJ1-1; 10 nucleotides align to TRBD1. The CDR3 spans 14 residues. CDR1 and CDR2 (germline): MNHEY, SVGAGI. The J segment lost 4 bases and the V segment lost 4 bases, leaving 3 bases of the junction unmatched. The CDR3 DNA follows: TGTGCCAGCAGTTCGGGACAGGGGTTCACTGAAGCTTTCTTT. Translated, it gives CASSSGQGFTEAFF.

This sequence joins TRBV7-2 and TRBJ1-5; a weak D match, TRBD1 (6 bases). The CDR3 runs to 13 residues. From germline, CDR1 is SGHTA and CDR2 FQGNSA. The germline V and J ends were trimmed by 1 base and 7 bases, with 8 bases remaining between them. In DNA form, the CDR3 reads TGTGCCAGCAGCTTAGTAAGGGGGCAGCCCCAGCATTTT. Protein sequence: CASSLVRGQPQHF.

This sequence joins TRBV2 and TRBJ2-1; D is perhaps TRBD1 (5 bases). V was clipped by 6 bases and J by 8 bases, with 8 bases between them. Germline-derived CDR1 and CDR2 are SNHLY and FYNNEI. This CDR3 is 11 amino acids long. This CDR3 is CASRGRDEQFF. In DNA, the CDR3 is TGTGCCAGCAGGGGGCGAGATGAGCAGTTCTTC. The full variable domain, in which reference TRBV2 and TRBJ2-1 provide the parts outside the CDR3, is EPEVTQTPSHQVTQMGQEVILRCVPISNHLYFYWYRQILGQKVEFLVSFYNNEISEKSEIFDDQFSVERPDGSNFTLKIRSTKLEDSAMYFCASRGRDEQFFGPGTRLTVL.

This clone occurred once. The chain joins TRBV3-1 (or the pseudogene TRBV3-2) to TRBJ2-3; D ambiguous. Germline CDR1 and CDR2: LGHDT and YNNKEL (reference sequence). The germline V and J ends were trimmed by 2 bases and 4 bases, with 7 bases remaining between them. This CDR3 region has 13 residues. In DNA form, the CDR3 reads TGTGCCAGCAGCCAAATCTCGGCAGATACGCAGTATTTT. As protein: CASSQISADTQYF.

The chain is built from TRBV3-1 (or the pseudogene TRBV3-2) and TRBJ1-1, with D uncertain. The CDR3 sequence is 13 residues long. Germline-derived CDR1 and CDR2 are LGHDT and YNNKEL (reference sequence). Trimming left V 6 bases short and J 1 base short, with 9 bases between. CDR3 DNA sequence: TGTGCCAGCAGTTCCGGGTGGAACACTGAAGCTTTCTTT. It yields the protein CASSSGWNTEAFF.

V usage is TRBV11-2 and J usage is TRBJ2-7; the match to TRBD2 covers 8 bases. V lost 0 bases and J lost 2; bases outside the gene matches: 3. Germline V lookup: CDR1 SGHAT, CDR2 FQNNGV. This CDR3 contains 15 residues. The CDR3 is CASSLEFSGTYEQYF. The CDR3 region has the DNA TGTGCCAGCAGCTTAGAGTTTAGCGGGACCTACGAGCAGTACTTC.

The CDR3, as DNA: TGTGCCAGCAGCTTAGTGGGGGCAGCTGAAAAACTGTTTTTT. This codes for CASSLVGAAEKLFF. The V gene is TRBV7-6, the J gene TRBJ1-4; the D gene is possibly TRBD1 (6 bases). Germline loops: CDR1 SGHVS, CDR2 FNYEAQ. Trimming cost V 1 base and J 7 bases, with 10 bases left between them. The length of the CDR3 is 14 residues.

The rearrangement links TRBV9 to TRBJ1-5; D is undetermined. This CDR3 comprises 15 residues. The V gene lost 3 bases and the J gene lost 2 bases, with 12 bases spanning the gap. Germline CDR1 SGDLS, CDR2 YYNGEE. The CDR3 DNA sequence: TGTGCCAGCAGCGCCGGGTCCCTTGGCAATCAGCCCCAGCATTTT. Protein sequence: CASSAGSLGNQPQHF.

The DNA of the CDR3 is TGTGCCAGCAGCCAAGGGAGGTTGTTTGAAGCTTTCTTT. As protein: CASSQGRLFEAFF. The chain combines TRBV14 with TRBJ1-1; D is unresolved. Trimming pared 1 base from V and 7 bases from J, leaving 10 bases between. Per germline, CDR1 SGHDN and CDR2 FVKESK. This CDR3 is built from 13 residues.

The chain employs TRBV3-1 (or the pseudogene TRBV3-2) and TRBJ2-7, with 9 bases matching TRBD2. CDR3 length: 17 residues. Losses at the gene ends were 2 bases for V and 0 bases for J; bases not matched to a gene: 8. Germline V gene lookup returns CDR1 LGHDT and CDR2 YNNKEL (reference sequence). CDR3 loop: CASSQSPLAGSSYEQYF. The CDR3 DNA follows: TGTGCCAGCAGCCAAAGCCCTCTAGCGGGGAGCTCCTACGAGCAGTACTTC.

CDR3 coding DNA: TGTGCCAGCAGTCAAGCACAGGGTTCGGTGGAGCAGTACTTC. This codes for CASSQAQGSVEQYF. V and J are TRBV27 and TRBJ2-7; D may be TRBD1 (6 bases). The V end lost 5 bases, the J end lost 7 bases, and 18 bases lay between the germline ends. CDR3 length equals 14 residues. CDR1 MNHEY and CDR2 SMNVEV come from the germline V gene (reference sequence).

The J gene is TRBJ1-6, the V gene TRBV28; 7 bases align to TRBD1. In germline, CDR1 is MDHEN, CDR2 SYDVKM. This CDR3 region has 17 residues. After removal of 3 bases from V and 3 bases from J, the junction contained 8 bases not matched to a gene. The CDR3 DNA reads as TGTGCCAGCAGTTTCCTGAGCCGGGACAGCTATAATTCACCCCTCCACTTT. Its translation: CASSFLSRDSYNSPLHF.

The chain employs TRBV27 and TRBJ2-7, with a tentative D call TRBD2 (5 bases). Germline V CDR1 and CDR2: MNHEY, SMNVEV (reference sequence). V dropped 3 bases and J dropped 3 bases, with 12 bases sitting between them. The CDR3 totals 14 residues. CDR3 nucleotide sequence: TGTGCCAGCAGTTTGACGGGGTCGAACTACGAGCAGTACTTC. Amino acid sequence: CASSLTGSNYEQYF.

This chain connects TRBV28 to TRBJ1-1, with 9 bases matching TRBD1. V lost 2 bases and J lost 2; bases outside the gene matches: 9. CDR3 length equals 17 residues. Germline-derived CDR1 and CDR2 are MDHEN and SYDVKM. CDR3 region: CASSLIGTGLANTEAFF. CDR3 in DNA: TGTGCCAGCAGTTTAATCGGGACAGGGCTAGCAAACACTGAAGCTTTCTTT.

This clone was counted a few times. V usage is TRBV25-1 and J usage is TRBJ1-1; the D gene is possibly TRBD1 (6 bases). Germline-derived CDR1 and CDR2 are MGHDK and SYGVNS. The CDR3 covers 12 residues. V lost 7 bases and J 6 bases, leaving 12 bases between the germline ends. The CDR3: CASTGGAAEAFF. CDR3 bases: TGTGCCAGCACGGGGGGGGCCGCTGAAGCTTTCTTT. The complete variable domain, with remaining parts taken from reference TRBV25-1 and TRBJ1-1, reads EADIYQTPRYLVIGTGKKITLECSQTMGHDKMYWYQQDPGMELHLIHYSYGVNSTEKGDLSSESTVSRIRTEHFPLTLESARPSHTSQYLCASTGGAAEAFFGQGTRLTVV.

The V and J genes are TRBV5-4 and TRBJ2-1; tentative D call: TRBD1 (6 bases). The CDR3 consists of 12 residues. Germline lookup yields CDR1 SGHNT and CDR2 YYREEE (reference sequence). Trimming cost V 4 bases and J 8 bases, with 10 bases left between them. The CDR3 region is CASSEDSHEQFF. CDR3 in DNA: TGTGCCAGCAGCGAGGACAGTCATGAGCAGTTCTTC.

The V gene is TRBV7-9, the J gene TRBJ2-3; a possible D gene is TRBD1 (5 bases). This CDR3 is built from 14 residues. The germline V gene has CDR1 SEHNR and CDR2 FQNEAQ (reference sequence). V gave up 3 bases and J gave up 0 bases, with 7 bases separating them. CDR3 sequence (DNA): TGTGCCAGCAGCTTCGACAGAAGCACAGATACGCAGTATTTT. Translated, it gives CASSFDRSTDTQYF.

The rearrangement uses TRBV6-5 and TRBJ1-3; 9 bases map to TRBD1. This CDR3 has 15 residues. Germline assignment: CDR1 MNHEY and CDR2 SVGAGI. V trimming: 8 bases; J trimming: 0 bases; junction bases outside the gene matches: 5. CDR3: CASGTGPFSGNTIYF. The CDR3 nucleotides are TGTGCCAGCGGGACAGGGCCTTTCTCTGGAAACACCATATATTTT.

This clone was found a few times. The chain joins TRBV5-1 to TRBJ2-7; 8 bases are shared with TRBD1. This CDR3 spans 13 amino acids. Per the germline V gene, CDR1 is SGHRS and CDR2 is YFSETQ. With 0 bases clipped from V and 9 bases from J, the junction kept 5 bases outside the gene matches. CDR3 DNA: TGCGCCAGCAGCTTGGCTTCGGGGACAGGGCAGTACTTC. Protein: CASSLASGTGQYF.

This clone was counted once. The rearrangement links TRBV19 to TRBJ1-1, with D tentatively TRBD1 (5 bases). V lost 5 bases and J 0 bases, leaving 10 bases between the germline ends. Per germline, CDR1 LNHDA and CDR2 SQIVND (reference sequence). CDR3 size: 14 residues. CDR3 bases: TGTGCCAGTAGTCTACCGACAGTGAACACTGAAGCTTTCTTT. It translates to CASSLPTVNTEAFF.

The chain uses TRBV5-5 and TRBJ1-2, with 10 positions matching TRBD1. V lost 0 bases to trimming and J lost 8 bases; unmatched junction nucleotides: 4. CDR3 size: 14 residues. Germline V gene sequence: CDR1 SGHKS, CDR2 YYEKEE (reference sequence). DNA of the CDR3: TGTGCCAGCAGCTTGGGACAGGGGGCACGGGGCTACACCTTC. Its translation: CASSLGQGARGYTF.

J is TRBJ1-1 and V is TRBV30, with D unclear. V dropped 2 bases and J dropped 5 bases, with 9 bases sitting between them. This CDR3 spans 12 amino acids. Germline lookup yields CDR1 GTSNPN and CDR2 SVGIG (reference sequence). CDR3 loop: CAWSSGGTEAFF. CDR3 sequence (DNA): TGTGCCTGGAGTAGTGGAGGGACTGAAGCTTTCTTT.

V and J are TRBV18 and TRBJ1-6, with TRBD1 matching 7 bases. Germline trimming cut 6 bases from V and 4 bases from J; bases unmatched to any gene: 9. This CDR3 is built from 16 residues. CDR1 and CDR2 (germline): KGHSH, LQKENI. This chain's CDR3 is CASSPLPGQYNSPLHF. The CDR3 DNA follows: TGTGCCAGCTCCCCGTTACCGGGACAGTATAATTCACCCCTCCACTTT.

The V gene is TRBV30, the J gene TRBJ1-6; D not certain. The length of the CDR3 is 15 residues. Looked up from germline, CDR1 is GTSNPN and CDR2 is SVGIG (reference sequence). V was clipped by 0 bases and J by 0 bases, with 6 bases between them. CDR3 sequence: CAWSVGSSYNSPLHF. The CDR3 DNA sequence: TGTGCCTGGAGTGTAGGGAGCTCCTATAATTCACCCCTCCACTTT.

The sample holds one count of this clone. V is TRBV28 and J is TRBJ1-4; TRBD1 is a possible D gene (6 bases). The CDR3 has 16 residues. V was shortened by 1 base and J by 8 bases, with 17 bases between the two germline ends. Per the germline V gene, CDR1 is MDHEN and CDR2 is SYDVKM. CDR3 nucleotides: TGTGCCAGCAGTTTATACCCCCAGGGGAAGAGGGAAAAACTGTTTTTT. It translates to CASSLYPQGKREKLFF. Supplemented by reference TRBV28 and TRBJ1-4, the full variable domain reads DVKVTQSSRYLVKRTGEKVFLECVQDMDHENMFWYRQDPGLGLRLIYFSYDVKMKEKGDIPEGYSVSREKKERFSLILESASTNQTSMYLCASSLYPQGKREKLFFGSGTQLSVL.

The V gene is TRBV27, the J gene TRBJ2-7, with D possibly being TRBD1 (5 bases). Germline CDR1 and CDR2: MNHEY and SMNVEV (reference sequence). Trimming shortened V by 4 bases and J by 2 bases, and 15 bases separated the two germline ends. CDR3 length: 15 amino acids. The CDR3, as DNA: TGTGCCAGCAGTTCGCTGGGTCAGGGAACCTACGAGCAGTACTTC. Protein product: CASSSLGQGTYEQYF.

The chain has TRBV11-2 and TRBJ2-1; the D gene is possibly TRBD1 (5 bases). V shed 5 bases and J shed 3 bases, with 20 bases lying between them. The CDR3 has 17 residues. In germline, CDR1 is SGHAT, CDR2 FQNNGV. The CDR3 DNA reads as TGTGCCAGCAGCACTCGAACCTCAGGGCGTTACTACAATGAGCAGTTCTTC. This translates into CASSTRTSGRYYNEQFF.

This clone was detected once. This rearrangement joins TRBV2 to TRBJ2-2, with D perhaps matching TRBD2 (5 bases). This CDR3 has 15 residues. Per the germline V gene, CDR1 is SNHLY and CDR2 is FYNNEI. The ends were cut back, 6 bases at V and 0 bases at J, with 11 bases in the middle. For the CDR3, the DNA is TGTGCCAGCAGCAGTGCAGCGGCGAACACCGGGGAGCTGTTTTTT. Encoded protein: CASSSAAANTGELFF.

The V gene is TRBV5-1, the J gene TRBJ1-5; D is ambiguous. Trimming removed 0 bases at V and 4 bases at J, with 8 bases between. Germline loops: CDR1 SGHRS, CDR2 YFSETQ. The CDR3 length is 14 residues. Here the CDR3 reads CASSLAGANQPQHF. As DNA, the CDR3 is TGCGCCAGCAGCTTGGCCGGAGCGAATCAGCCCCAGCATTTT.